This entry lists 27 T cell receptor beta chains sequenced from one sample in a study of T-cell memory formation after mild COVID-19. TCRdb reprocessed the 5' RACE reads via MiXCR and lists one record per CDR3 protein. This sample has 110,000 or so distinct CDR3 sequences, with over 20% found just once. Sequencing was carried out using PBMCs or a T cell subset sorted from them (not recorded which). These receptor sequences come from a man aged 18 to 29 who had mild COVID-19 (a few samples of this study predate the infection). Cell type and time point are not known.

This clonotype has more than one count but fewer than ten. The rearrangement links TRBV29-1 to TRBJ2-7, with D perhaps matching TRBD1 or TRBD2 (5 bases each). From germline, CDR1 is SQVTM and CDR2 ANQGSEA. The CDR3 has 13 amino acids. V was cut by 6 bases and J by 3 bases, with 15 bases left in between. The chain's CDR3 is CSVGTASVYEQYV. CDR3 nucleotides: TGCAGCGTCGGGACGGCCAGCGTCTACGAGCAGTACGTC.

This chain connects TRBV12-3 or TRBV12-4 to TRBJ1-1; TRBD1 aligns across 9 bases. J lost 4 bases, V lost 6 bases, and 6 bases had no gene match. This CDR3 is built from 14 residues. As DNA, the CDR3 is TGTGCCAGCAGCCTAATGGACAGGGGCACTGAAGCTTTCTTT. It encodes CASSLMDRGTEAFF.

The chain uses TRBV20-1 and TRBJ2-1; the match to TRBD2 covers 11 bases. V lost 0 bases, J lost 9 bases, and 13 bases stayed unmatched. The CDR3 is made up of 17 amino acids. Germline loops: CDR1 DFQATT, CDR2 SNEGSKA (reference sequence). CDR3 bases: TGCAGTGCTAGAGATTATGAACTAGCGGGGGCCCCGTCTGAGCAGTTCTTC. It encodes CSARDYELAGAPSEQFF.

This clonotype showed up just a few times. V and J are TRBV20-1 and TRBJ1-1, with a tentative D call TRBD1 (5 bases). The germline V gene encodes CDR1 DFQATT and CDR2 SNEGSKA (reference sequence). The CDR3 consists of 13 residues. Trimming pared 3 bases from V and 6 bases from J, leaving 14 bases between. For the CDR3, the DNA is TGCAGTGCTAGGCGAGGGGATAAAGCTGAAGCTTTCTTT. It encodes CSARRGDKAEAFF.

Worth noting for this clonotype: At one boundary the junction diverges from the germline segment, which might be a read error. The chain recombines TRBV7-8 with TRBJ1-4, with D perhaps matching TRBD1 (6 bases). CDR3 length: 16 residues. Germline V gene lookup returns CDR1 SGHVS and CDR2 FQNEAQ. The CDR3 protein is CASSLEYRAGNEKPFF. In DNA, the CDR3 is TGTGCCAGCAGCTTAGAGTACAGGGCGGGTAATGAAAAACCGTTTTTT.

The chain couples TRBV28 to TRBJ1-1, with unresolved D. There are 15 residues in the CDR3. Looked up from germline, CDR1 is MDHEN and CDR2 is SYDVKM. V gave up 5 bases and J gave up 2 bases, with 15 bases separating them. CDR3 coding DNA: TGTGCCAGCAGTACGCCCAGACATATTAACACTGAAGCTTTCTTT. Protein product: CASSTPRHINTEAFF.

This chain connects TRBV20-1 to TRBJ2-7; D tentatively reads TRBD1 or TRBD2 (5 bases each). Germline V gives CDR1 DFQATT, CDR2 SNEGSKA (reference sequence). This CDR3 has 13 amino acids. V was pared by 4 bases and J by 4 bases, with 14 bases between. The CDR3: CSATLRDPYEQYF. The CDR3 DNA reads as TGCAGTGCTACGCTCCGGGACCCTTACGAGCAGTACTTC.

The chain employs TRBV29-1 and TRBJ2-3; D is possibly TRBD2 (7 bases). Germline V gives CDR1 SQVTM, CDR2 ANQGSEA. The CDR3 extends over 14 amino acids. The V gene lost 0 bases and the J gene lost 5 bases, with 12 bases spanning the gap. CDR3 protein: CSVEDVGGGDTQYF. The CDR3 DNA reads as TGCAGCGTTGAAGACGTAGGGGGGGGAGATACGCAGTATTTT.

The table lists this clonotype with a few counts. V and J are TRBV9 and TRBJ2-1; possibly TRBD1 or TRBD2 for D (6 bases each). Trimming pared 5 bases from V and 3 bases from J, leaving 21 bases between. The CDR3 runs 17 residues. Germline CDR1 and CDR2: SGDLS and YYNGEE. The CDR3 nucleotides read TGTGCCAGCAGTCGTAGTTGGGGGGCCGAGAACTACAATGAGCAGTTCTTC. Its translation: CASSRSWGAENYNEQFF.

This clonotype came up a few times. The rearrangement uses TRBV5-1 and TRBJ2-2; TRBD1 matches 7 bases. The trim removed 2 bases at V and 6 bases at J, leaving 7 bases unmatched. Per the germline V gene, CDR1 is SGHRS and CDR2 is YFSETQ. The CDR3 is 15 amino acids. CDR3 sequence: CASSFIQGTAGELFF. CDR3 DNA: TGCGCCAGCAGCTTCATACAGGGGACGGCCGGGGAGCTGTTTTTT.

There are many counts of this clonotype. This chain joins TRBV4-1 and TRBJ2-7; the D gene could be TRBD1 or TRBD2 (7 bases each). Germline CDR1 reads MGHRA; CDR2 reads YSYEKL. Trimming removed 0 bases from V and 3 bases from J, with 15 bases in between. The CDR3 totals 16 residues. CDR3 nucleotide sequence: TGCGCCAGCAGCCAAGAGGCCAGGGGGGGGAGCTACGAGCAGTACTTC. Residues: CASSQEARGGSYEQYF.

The chain couples TRBV9 to TRBJ2-1; 8 bases map to TRBD2. This CDR3 is 15 amino acids long. The junction had 6 bases not matched to a gene; V was cut back by 4 bases and J by 3 bases. The germline gives CDR1 SGDLS, CDR2 YYNGEE. The CDR3 region has the DNA TGTGCCAGCAGCACTAGCGGCTCCATCTACAATGAGCAGTTCTTC. Translated, it gives CASSTSGSIYNEQFF.

This clonotype showed up just a few times. V usage is TRBV5-6 and J usage is TRBJ1-6; D is unclear. The CDR3 is 15 residues long. Trimming pared 0 bases from V and 3 bases from J, leaving 7 bases between. CDR1 and CDR2 from the germline V gene are SGHDT and YYEEEE. As DNA, the CDR3 is TGTGCCAGCAGCTTGGACGGATACTATAATTCACCCCTCCACTTT. Its protein product is CASSLDGYYNSPLHF.

This chain joins TRBV9 and TRBJ1-6; 10 bases fit TRBD1. The CDR3 contains 16 residues. The J segment lost 7 bases and the V segment lost 0 bases, leaving 4 bases of the junction unmatched. In germline, CDR1 is SGDLS, CDR2 YYNGEE. CDR3 bases: TGTGCCAGCAGCGTAGAAGGGACAGGGGTAAATTCACCCCTCCACTTT. Protein: CASSVEGTGVNSPLHF.

A few counts support this clonotype. The V and J genes are TRBV12-3 or TRBV12-4 and TRBJ2-1, with 7 bases lining up with TRBD1. Unmatched junction bases numbered 3, after V lost 7 bases and J lost 3 bases. This CDR3 contains 13 residues. CDR3 in amino acids: CASNYRGYNEQFF. CDR3 sequence (DNA): TGTGCCAGCAACTACAGGGGCTACAATGAGCAGTTCTTC.

This chain joins TRBV29-1 and TRBJ2-2; D remains unclear. The ends were cut back, 5 bases at V and 7 bases at J, with 8 bases in the middle. This CDR3 comprises 11 residues. In germline, CDR1 is SQVTM, CDR2 ANQGSEA. CDR3 loop: CSVWWDGELFF. The CDR3 DNA is TGCAGCGTTTGGTGGGACGGGGAGCTGTTTTTT.

This clonotype was counted a few times. V usage is TRBV7-9 and J usage is TRBJ2-3; D call uncertain. The CDR3 is made up of 12 amino acids. Germline V CDR1 and CDR2: SEHNR, FQNEAQ (reference sequence). V lost 6 bases, J lost 4 bases, and 8 bases lay in between. The chain's CDR3 is CASSRISDTQYF. The CDR3 DNA follows: TGTGCCAGCAGTCGAATATCAGATACGCAGTATTTT. Full variable domain (outside the CDR3, taken from reference TRBV7-9 and TRBJ2-3): DTGVSQNPRHKITKRGQNVTFRCDPISEHNRLYWYRQTLGQGPEFLTYFQNEAQLEKSRLLSDRFSAERPKGSFSTLEIQRTEQGDSAMYLCASSRISDTQYFGPGTRLTVL.

V gene TRBV29-1 combines with J gene TRBJ2-5; no clear D gene. Germline CDR1 reads SQVTM; CDR2 reads ANQGSEA. The CDR3 runs 12 residues. Trimming took off 5 bases at V and 4 bases at J, with 11 bases between the two ends. CDR3 protein: CSVQSSPETQYF. The CDR3 DNA reads as TGCAGCGTTCAGAGCTCACCAGAGACCCAGTACTTC.

This clonotype was found a few times. The genes are TRBV4-1 and TRBJ2-1; 10 bases align to TRBD2. CDR1 is MGHRA, CDR2 YSYEKL, per germline. V lost 1 base, J lost 7 bases, and 4 bases stayed unmatched. This CDR3 has 15 amino acids. The CDR3 reads CASSQASGGLNEQFF. The CDR3 nucleotides read TGCGCCAGCAGCCAAGCTAGCGGGGGCCTAAATGAGCAGTTCTTC.

This clonotype was detected a few times. V gene TRBV5-5 combines with J gene TRBJ2-1, with D uncertain. Trimming shortened V by 0 bases and J by 10 bases, and 11 bases separated the two germline ends. CDR3 size: 13 residues. Looked up from germline, CDR1 is SGHKS and CDR2 is YYEKEE (reference sequence). DNA for the CDR3: TGTGCCAGCAGCTTGGCCCAACCTAGGGAGCAGTTCTTC. Encoded protein: CASSLAQPREQFF.

The chain couples TRBV14 to TRBJ1-2; D unresolved. V was cut by 3 bases and J by 6 bases, with 17 bases left in between. Germline CDR1 and CDR2: SGHDN and FVKESK. The CDR3 has 15 residues. For the CDR3, the DNA is TGTGCCAGCAGCCAGGCGCACGGAGCCAAGGATGGCTACACCTTC. Amino acids: CASSQAHGAKDGYTF.

In this sample, this clonotype turned up many times. J is TRBJ2-5 and V is TRBV28; 7 nucleotides match TRBD1. The CDR3 is made up of 16 amino acids. Per germline, CDR1 MDHEN and CDR2 SYDVKM. V shed 6 bases and J 4 bases; nucleotides not matched to a gene: 14. The CDR3 here is CASSREGTDARETQYF. CDR3 DNA sequence: TGTGCCAGCAGCCGCGAGGGGACAGACGCTCGAGAGACCCAGTACTTC.

V usage is TRBV20-1 and J usage is TRBJ2-1; TRBD1 matches at 9 bases. J gave up 3 bases and V 6 bases, and 6 bases lay outside the gene matches. The CDR3 loop spans 14 amino acids. The germline gives CDR1 DFQATT, CDR2 SNEGSKA (reference sequence). The CDR3 bases are TGCAGTGCCCCGGACAGGGGTTTCTACAATGAGCAGTTCTTC. The encoded protein is CSAPDRGFYNEQFF.

A few counts support this clonotype. This chain joins TRBV28 and TRBJ2-7, with 7 bases aligning to TRBD2. J was trimmed by 3 bases and V by 6 bases; bases with no gene match: 5. The CDR3 has 13 residues. The germline V gene encodes CDR1 MDHEN and CDR2 SYDVKM. The CDR3 sequence is CASRGGDYYEQYV. The CDR3 DNA follows: TGTGCCAGCAGGGGGGGGGACTACTACGAGCAGTACGTC.

This clonotype showed up just once. The V call is TRBV7-8, the J call TRBJ2-5, with 9 positions matching TRBD1. After removal of 4 bases from V and 4 bases from J, the junction contained 19 bases not matched to a gene. CDR1 is SGHVS and CDR2 is FQNEAQ in the germline V gene. This CDR3 has 19 residues. The CDR3 is CASSSPPGTGPLGGETQYF. The DNA for the CDR3 is TGTGCCAGCAGCTCCCCCCCCGGGACAGGGCCCTTAGGCGGAGAGACCCAGTACTTC.

The sample holds many counts of this clonotype. This rearrangement joins TRBV15 to TRBJ2-7; no clear D. Germline CDR1 is LNHNV and CDR2 is YYDKDF (reference sequence). The CDR3 runs to 13 residues. V lost 5 bases and J 0 bases, leaving 8 bases between the germline ends. DNA of the CDR3: TGTGCCACCAGCTTGTCAGTCTCCTACGAGCAGTACTTC. It translates to CATSLSVSYEQYF.

The chain combines TRBV6-6 with TRBJ1-5; D not resolved. V dropped 2 bases and J dropped 6 bases, with 8 bases sitting between them. This CDR3 contains 13 residues. Germline CDR1 is MNHNY and CDR2 is SVGAGI (reference sequence). CDR3 in DNA: TGTGCCAGCAGTTACCCGGGGATTCAGCCCCAGCATTTT. Protein product: CASSYPGIQPQHF.